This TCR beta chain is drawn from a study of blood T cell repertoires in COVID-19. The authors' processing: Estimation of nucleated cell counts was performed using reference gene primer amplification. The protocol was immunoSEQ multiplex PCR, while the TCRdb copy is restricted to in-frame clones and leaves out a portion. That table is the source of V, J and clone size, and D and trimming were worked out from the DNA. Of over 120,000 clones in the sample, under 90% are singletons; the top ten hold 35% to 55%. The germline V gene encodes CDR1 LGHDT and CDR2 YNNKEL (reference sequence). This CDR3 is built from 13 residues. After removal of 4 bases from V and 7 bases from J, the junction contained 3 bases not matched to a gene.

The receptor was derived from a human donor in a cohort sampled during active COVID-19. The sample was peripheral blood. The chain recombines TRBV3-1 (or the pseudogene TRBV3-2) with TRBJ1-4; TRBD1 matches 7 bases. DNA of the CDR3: TGTGCCAGCAGCCTGGGGACAGCTGAAAAACTGTTTTTT. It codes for CASSLGTAEKLFF.